This TCR beta chain was identified in a study of blood T cells in healthy people across ages. Overall study results and limits: A roughly linear fall in TCR beta diversity per million T cells was seen with increasing age.

With a J-beta primer mix and a sample-barcoded 5' primer, a second PCR ran about 7 to 11 cycles. Researchers report that each sample yielded at least 3 million CDR3-containing paired-end reads. A single record per CDR3 protein comes from TCRdb applying MiXCR to the 5' RACE reads. The table includes around 1,500,000 distinct CDR3 sequences, about 30% detected once. Note on this clonotype: Its antigen is as yet unknown.

Material for sequencing was blood. This receptor was identified in a woman aged 25 to 45 in good health.

The CDR3 bases are TGCGCCAGCAGCCCGGTTCCCTCCAGCAATCAGCCCCAGCATTTT. Translating gives CASSPVPSSNQPQHF. V and J are TRBV5-1 and TRBJ1-5; D is unresolved. Per germline, CDR1 SGHRS and CDR2 YFSETQ. Deletions cut 4 bases from V and 1 base from J, with 12 bases between. The CDR3 consists of 15 residues.